The 28 T cell receptor beta chains in this list originate from one sample, sequenced in a study of blood T cell repertoires in COVID-19. Only in-frame clones appear in the TCRdb table, and some are missing; sequencing was by immunoSEQ multiplex PCR. The table lists hundreds of thousands of clones, roughly nine tenths of them singletons, with around 10% in the top ten. Material: peripheral blood. These receptors all stem from a woman in her 30s with COVID-19, enrolled during active disease.

The genes are TRBV11-3 and TRBJ2-1, with 8 nucleotides matching TRBD1. The V gene's germline CDR1 is SGHNT and CDR2 YENEEA. The CDR3 contains 20 residues. Trimming took 5 bases from V and 0 from J; bases not matched to a gene: 18. The CDR3 here is CASSGRTGQATTYSYNEQFF. CDR3 sequence (DNA): TGTGCCAGCAGCGGCCGAACGGGACAGGCGACGACTTACTCCTACAATGAGCAGTTCTTC.

The chain couples TRBV5-1 to TRBJ2-7; TRBD1 aligns across 8 bases. CDR3 size: 14 residues. Germline V gene sequence: CDR1 SGHRS, CDR2 YFSETQ. V was clipped by 3 bases and J by 2 bases; unmatched bases: 4. The DNA for the CDR3 is TGCGCCAGCAGCTCAGGGGGCTTGACCTACGAGCAGTACTTC. The encoded protein is CASSSGGLTYEQYF.

CDR3: CASSQDGRLGSNEQYF. Here the CDR3 DNA reads TGCGCCAGCAGCCAAGACGGTCGTCTAGGAAGTAACGAGCAGTACTTC. V gene TRBV4-1 combines with J gene TRBJ2-7; D is uncertain. CDR3 length equals 16 residues. The germline V gene has CDR1 MGHRA and CDR2 YSYEKL. V gave up 0 bases and J gave up 5 bases, with 17 bases separating them.

This clone occurred once. V is TRBV4-1 and J is TRBJ1-1, with D possibly being TRBD1 (6 bases). Trimming shortened V by 1 base and J by 5 bases, and 11 bases separated the two germline ends. Germline V lookup: CDR1 MGHRA, CDR2 YSYEKL. The CDR3 spans 14 residues. The chain's CDR3 is CASSQVGGLTEAFF. DNA of the CDR3: TGCGCCAGCAGCCAAGTGGGGGGGCTGACTGAAGCTTTCTTT.

This chain links TRBV19 with TRBJ1-2; 8 nucleotides match TRBD1. V lost 1 base and J lost 7; bases outside the gene matches: 2. This CDR3 contains 13 residues. Germline V CDR1 and CDR2: LNHDA, SQIVND (reference sequence). CDR3 in amino acids: CASSIGTGSGYTF. The CDR3 bases are TGTGCCAGTAGTATAGGGACAGGGTCTGGCTACACCTTC.

This clone appeared a single time. The DNA for the CDR3 is TGCGCCAGCAGCTTATACCGGGACACCTCGAACACTGAAGCTTTCTTT. Its translation: CASSLYRDTSNTEAFF. The chain is built from TRBV5-1 and TRBJ1-1; a weak D match, TRBD1 (6 bases). Germline CDR1 reads SGHRS; CDR2 reads YFSETQ. V lost 2 bases, J lost 1 base, and 15 bases lay in between. The CDR3 runs to 16 residues.

The chain's CDR3 is CASRELGGLDSPLHF. In DNA form, the CDR3 reads TGTGCCAGCAGGGAATTGGGGGGGCTTGATTCACCCCTCCACTTT. This chain joins TRBV2 and TRBJ1-6, with a possible D match to TRBD1 (6 bases). Trimming shortened V by 6 bases and J by 8 bases, and 17 bases separated the two germline ends. The CDR3 has 15 amino acids. The germline gives CDR1 SNHLY, CDR2 FYNNEI.

With respect to this clone: The sample contains more than one DNA sequence encoding this CDR3. The chain links TRBV5-4 to TRBJ2-2; 10 bases align to TRBD2. CDR1 is SGHNT, CDR2 YYREEE, per germline (reference sequence). V was pared by 0 bases and J by 2 bases, with 1 base of the junction left unmatched. The length of the CDR3 is 16 residues. The CDR3 protein is CASSLGLAGNTGELFF. In DNA, the CDR3 is TGTGCCAGCAGCTTGGGACTAGCGGGTAACACCGGGGAGCTGTTTTTT.

The V and J genes are TRBV4-1 and TRBJ2-5, with 10 bases matching TRBD2. The CDR3 runs 17 residues. The V gene's germline CDR1 is MGHRA and CDR2 YSYEKL. V shed 0 bases, J shed 0 bases, and the junction held 4 bases outside the gene matches. The CDR3 is CASSQDIGLADQETQYF. CDR3 DNA sequence: TGCGCCAGCAGCCAAGATATAGGACTAGCGGACCAAGAGACCCAGTACTTC.

The gene calls are TRBV4-1 and TRBJ2-1; TRBD1 agrees at 8 bases. The V segment lost 3 bases and the J segment 1 base; nucleotides outside the gene matches: 5. The germline gives CDR1 MGHRA, CDR2 YSYEKL. This CDR3 comprises 16 residues. This CDR3 reads CASSHPNRGSYNEQFF. DNA for the CDR3: TGCGCCAGCAGCCATCCGAACAGGGGGTCCTACAATGAGCAGTTCTTC.

The V and J genes are TRBV28 and TRBJ1-2; 8 bases agree with TRBD1. The CDR3 contains 15 residues. The germline V gene encodes CDR1 MDHEN and CDR2 SYDVKM. The J segment lost 2 bases and the V segment lost 6 bases, leaving 8 bases of the junction unmatched. The chain's CDR3 is CASRAGGLMNYGYTF. The CDR3 DNA reads as TGTGCCAGCAGGGCAGGGGGCCTCATGAACTATGGCTACACCTTC.

The chain is built from TRBV28 and TRBJ2-5, with 8 bases that match TRBD2. The CDR3 extends over 16 amino acids. Trimming took 2 bases from V and 2 from J; bases not matched to a gene: 7. Germline CDR1 reads MDHEN; CDR2 reads SYDVKM. CDR3 nucleotides: TGTGCCAGCAGTTTAGGGGGTAGCGGGGTACAAGAGACCCAGTACTTC. Amino acid sequence: CASSLGGSGVQETQYF.

The chain links TRBV5-8 to TRBJ2-1; TRBD2 aligns across 7 bases. The CDR3 is 13 amino acids. The junction had 14 bases not matched to a gene; V was cut back by 7 bases and J by 13 bases. The germline gives CDR1 SGHTS, CDR2 YDEGEE. The CDR3 region is CASLAPGLGDQFF. The CDR3 nucleotides are TGTGCCAGCCTTGCCCCAGGACTAGGCGATCAGTTCTTC.

V is TRBV9 and J is TRBJ2-3; TRBD2 agrees at 7 bases. The V and J ends lost 7 bases and 0 bases, in that order; junction bases with no gene match: 8. The CDR3 has 15 amino acids. The germline V gene has CDR1 SGDLS and CDR2 YYNGEE. CDR3 nucleotides: TGTGCCAGCGGACGGGACTACCAAAGCACAGATACGCAGTATTTT. Its protein is CASGRDYQSTDTQYF. Variable domain in full (rest from reference TRBV9 and TRBJ2-3): DSGVTQTPKHLITATGQRVTLRCSPRSGDLSVYWYQQSLDQGLQFLIQYYNGEERAKGNILERFSAQQFPDLHSELNLSSLELGDSALYFCASGRDYQSTDTQYFGPGTRLTVL.

This CDR3 reads CASSQDPGGYYNEQFF. The CDR3 nucleotides read TGTGCCAGCAGCCAAGATCCGGGGGGCTACTACAATGAGCAGTTCTTC. This chain uses TRBV3-1 (or the pseudogene TRBV3-2) with TRBJ2-1; D possibly corresponds to TRBD2 (7 bases). The CDR3 loop spans 16 amino acids. Per the germline V gene, CDR1 is LGHDT and CDR2 is YNNKEL (reference sequence). Trimming took off 0 bases at V and 3 bases at J, with 12 bases between the two ends.

The V call is TRBV29-1, the J call TRBJ1-1; D may be TRBD1 (5 bases). Trimming cost V 7 bases and J 5 bases, with 11 bases left between them. This CDR3 has 11 amino acids. CDR1 is SQVTM, CDR2 ANQGSEA, per germline. In DNA form, the CDR3 reads TGCAGCGGGGCAGGGCTGACTGAAGCTTTCTTT. Translation gives CSGAGLTEAFF.

The rearrangement joins TRBV28 to TRBJ1-1; D unresolved. The ends were cut back, 5 bases at V and 5 bases at J, with 15 bases in the middle. Germline V gene data show CDR1 as MDHEN and CDR2 as SYDVKM. The CDR3 spans 14 residues. The CDR3 sequence is CASSPFLAGTEAFF. CDR3 in DNA: TGTGCCAGCAGTCCGTTCCTGGCGGGGACTGAAGCTTTCTTT.

The CDR3 protein is CASSLIQGPYNEQFF. Here the CDR3 DNA reads TGCGCCAGCAGCTTGATACAGGGACCCTACAATGAGCAGTTCTTC. The chain employs TRBV5-1 and TRBJ2-1, with a possible D match to TRBD1 (6 bases). Germline CDR1 reads SGHRS; CDR2 reads YFSETQ. This CDR3 is 15 amino acids long. The V gene lost 1 base and the J gene lost 2 bases, with 10 bases spanning the gap.

V is TRBV5-4 and J is TRBJ2-7, with no clear D. Germline V gene sequence: CDR1 SGHNT, CDR2 YYREEE (reference sequence). The CDR3 extends over 14 amino acids. Deletions cut 4 bases from V and 0 bases from J, with 11 bases between. CDR3 DNA: TGTGCCAGCAGCGTAGACTCCATCTCCTACGAGCAGTACTTC. Translation: CASSVDSISYEQYF.

The chain couples TRBV6-6 to TRBJ1-4; maybe TRBD1 (6 bases). V lost 6 bases and J 0 bases, leaving 14 bases between the germline ends. The CDR3 has 16 residues. Germline V CDR1 and CDR2: MNHNY, SVGAGI (reference sequence). CDR3 coding DNA: TGTGCCAGCAGACAACAGGGCGAAGCAACTAATGAAAAACTGTTTTTT. It encodes CASRQQGEATNEKLFF.

The V call is TRBV3-1 (or the pseudogene TRBV3-2), the J call TRBJ2-1, with TRBD2 matching 12 bases. Trimming removed 6 bases from V and 5 bases from J; junction bases left unmatched: 11. This CDR3 comprises 17 residues. The V gene's germline CDR1 is LGHDT and CDR2 YNNKEL (reference sequence). CDR3 loop: CASRLGVLAGGNNEQFF. The CDR3 bases are TGTGCCAGCAGGCTAGGGGTACTAGCGGGGGGTAACAATGAGCAGTTCTTC.

The chain employs TRBV27 and TRBJ2-2; D remains unclear. Germline loops: CDR1 MNHEY, CDR2 SMNVEV (reference sequence). This CDR3 contains 13 residues. Trimming removed 6 bases from V and 2 bases from J, with 7 bases in between. For the CDR3, the DNA is TGTGCCAGCAGCCTCCTCAACACCGGGGAGCTGTTTTTT. It yields the protein CASSLLNTGELFF.

CDR3 residues: CASRFRQGPNTEAFF. The CDR3 DNA is TGTGCCAGCAGGTTTCGACAGGGCCCGAACACTGAAGCTTTCTTT. The rearrangement uses TRBV2 and TRBJ1-1; 7 nucleotides match TRBD1. V was clipped by 6 bases and J by 1 base; unmatched bases: 8. The germline CDR1 and CDR2 sequences are SNHLY and FYNNEI. This CDR3 has 15 amino acids. The full variable domain, rest sourced from reference TRBV2 and TRBJ1-1, is EPEVTQTPSHQVTQMGQEVILRCVPISNHLYFYWYRQILGQKVEFLVSFYNNEISEKSEIFDDQFSVERPDGSNFTLKIRSTKLEDSAMYFCASRFRQGPNTEAFFGQGTRLTVV.

This clone was recorded a few times. The chain links TRBV30 to TRBJ1-3; D might be TRBD1 (5 bases). Germline V gene lookup returns CDR1 GTSNPN and CDR2 SVGIG (reference sequence). V was trimmed by 0 bases and J by 2 bases, leaving 11 bases between them. The CDR3 is 15 residues long. CDR3: CAWSVRQGAGNTIYF. The CDR3 DNA is TGTGCCTGGAGTGTAAGACAAGGGGCTGGAAACACCATATATTTT.

This clone occurred a few times. CDR3 nucleotide sequence: TGTGCCAGCTCACAGCCGGGACAGGGACAAGAGACCCAGTACTTC. Its translation is CASSQPGQGQETQYF. This chain joins TRBV18 and TRBJ2-5; 9 bases align to TRBD1. Per the germline V gene, CDR1 is KGHSH and CDR2 is LQKENI. With V trimmed by 4 bases and J by 2 bases, 5 bases remained unmatched. The CDR3 spans 15 residues.

The chain combines TRBV5-1 with TRBJ1-2; 8 positions agree with TRBD1. CDR3 length: 14 residues. Germline loops: CDR1 SGHRS, CDR2 YFSETQ. Trimming cost V 3 bases and J 6 bases; bases outside gene matches: 7. CDR3 amino acids: CASSSMTGDDGYTF. For the CDR3, the DNA is TGCGCCAGCAGCTCCATGACAGGGGACGATGGCTACACCTTC.

This chain links TRBV6-6 with TRBJ1-4; possibly TRBD1 for D (6 bases). CDR1 is MNHNY, CDR2 SVGAGI, per germline (reference sequence). V was trimmed by 7 bases and J by 6 bases, leaving 15 bases between them. CDR3 length: 14 residues. The CDR3 sequence: CASTNRGGHEKLFF. The CDR3 DNA follows: TGTGCCAGCACGAATAGGGGGGGACATGAAAAACTGTTTTTT.

The V call is TRBV5-1, the J call TRBJ1-2; 9 bases map to TRBD1. CDR1 SGHRS and CDR2 YFSETQ come from the germline V gene. The CDR3 contains 15 residues. V was clipped by 4 bases and J by 0 bases; unmatched bases: 4. The CDR3 region has the DNA TGCGCCAGCAGCCCTACAGGGGGCACTAACTATGGCTACACCTTC. The encoded protein is CASSPTGGTNYGYTF.